The 5 T cell receptor beta chains in this list originate from one sample, sequenced in a study of blood T cells in healthy people across ages. A second roughly 7 to 11 cycle PCR used barcoded and J-beta primers. TCRdb fed the 5' RACE reads into MiXCR, producing one record per CDR3 protein. In the table there are 650,000 to 1,000,000 distinct CDR3 sequences, around 36% of which are singletons. Sequencing used blood. These TCRs come from a man aged 18 to 30 in good health.

The gene calls are TRBV7-3 and TRBJ1-1; 7 bases are shared with TRBD1. Germline V gives CDR1 SGHTA, CDR2 FQGTGA. The CDR3 sequence is 13 residues long. V shed 6 bases, J shed 5 bases, and the junction held 6 bases outside the gene matches. For the CDR3, the DNA is TGTGCCAGCAGAAAAGGGGGCTTGACTGAAGCTTTCTTT. Amino acid sequence: CASRKGGLTEAFF.

This clonotype was seen ten or more times. Here the CDR3 reads CASSLAGGPKEQFF. The CDR3 DNA is TGTGCCAGCAGCTTAGCGGGGGGACCCAAAGAGCAGTTCTTC. This chain uses TRBV7-9 with TRBJ2-1; D is perhaps TRBD2 (6 bases). V shed 0 bases and J shed 10 bases, with 13 bases lying between them. The germline V gene encodes CDR1 SEHNR and CDR2 FQNEAQ (reference sequence). CDR3 length equals 14 residues.

There are many counts of this clonotype. The chain combines TRBV5-5 with TRBJ1-2; no definite D call. V lost 3 bases, J lost 8 bases, and 23 bases lay in between. The CDR3 has 16 amino acids. Germline V CDR1 and CDR2: SGHKS, YYEKEE (reference sequence). CDR3 coding DNA: TGTGCCAGCAGCTCTACTCCGGGCCCCACTCGATCGGGCTACACCTTC. Translating gives CASSSTPGPTRSGYTF.

This clonotype has just one count. The rearrangement joins TRBV20-1 to TRBJ1-2, with D perhaps matching TRBD1 (6 bases). Between the trimmed V and J ends, which lost 1 base and 6 bases, there was a span of 12 bases. Germline values: CDR1 DFQATT, CDR2 SNEGSKA (reference sequence). The CDR3 has 13 residues. Here the CDR3 DNA reads TGCAGTGCTAGAGCAGGGGCGAAGGATGGCTACACCTTC. Translated, it gives CSARAGAKDGYTF.

Here the CDR3 DNA reads TGTGCCAGCAGTTTCCTAAGGGGGAGCTCCTACAATGAGCAGTTCTTC. Residues: CASSFLRGSSYNEQFF. This chain connects TRBV12-3 or TRBV12-4 to TRBJ2-1, with D tentatively TRBD1 (6 bases). The CDR3 runs to 16 residues. Trimming stripped 3 bases from V and 0 bases from J, with 12 bases between.